This TCR beta chain was sequenced for a study of memory CD4+ T cells and cytomegalovirus serostatus. Study results and caveats: The CMV-associated TCR signature appears largely within the CD4+ memory repertoire. Of around 160 reported CMV TCRbeta sequences, some 70 were found in memory CD4+ repertoires.

Authors' data handling: Out-of-frame sequences were removed, leaving about 2,300,000 distinct TCRbeta sequences. Repertoires were generated with immunoSEQ multiplex PCR, while TCRdb's copy carries only in-frame clones and drops some. V and J calls and clone size are those listed in that table; D and trimming were worked out from the DNA. The sample contains over 35,000 clones, just under 80% of which appear only once. A note on this clone: What it binds is not known.

The CDR3 is 14 residues long. Germline assignment: CDR1 SGHTA and CDR2 FQGNSA. Between the trimmed V and J ends, which lost 7 bases and 5 bases, there was a span of 18 bases. The sort gate was single viable CD3+CD4+CD8-CD45RO+ cells for memory CD4+ T cells. Serostatus was set by detecting CMV pp150, pp28, p38, p52 IgG. V and J are TRBV7-2 and TRBJ2-7, with TRBD1 as a possible D gene (6 bases). What was sequenced was memory CD4+ T cells from blood. This sequence originates from an adult in good health and CMV-seronegative. The CDR3 DNA is TGTGCCAGCACCCAGACGACAGGAATCGACGAGCAGTACTTC. This encodes CASTQTTGIDEQYF.